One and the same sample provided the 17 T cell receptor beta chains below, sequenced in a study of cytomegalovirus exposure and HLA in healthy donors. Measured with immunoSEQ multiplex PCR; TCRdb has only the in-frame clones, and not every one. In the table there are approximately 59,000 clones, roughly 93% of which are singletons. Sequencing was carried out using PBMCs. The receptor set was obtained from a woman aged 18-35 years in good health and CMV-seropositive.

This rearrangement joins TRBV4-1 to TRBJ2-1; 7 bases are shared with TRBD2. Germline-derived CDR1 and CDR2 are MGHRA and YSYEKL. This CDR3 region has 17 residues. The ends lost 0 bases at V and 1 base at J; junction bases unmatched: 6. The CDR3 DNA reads TGCGCCAGCAGCCAAGATCCAGCGGGGTTATCCTACAATGAGCAGTTCTTC. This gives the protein CASSQDPAGLSYNEQFF.

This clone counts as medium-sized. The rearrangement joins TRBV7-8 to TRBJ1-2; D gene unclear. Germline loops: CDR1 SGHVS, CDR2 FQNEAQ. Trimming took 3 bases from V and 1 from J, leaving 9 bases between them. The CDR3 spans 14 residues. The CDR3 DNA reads TGTGCCAGCAGCTTGGGAGTCTTTAACTATGGCTACACCTTC. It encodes CASSLGVFNYGYTF.

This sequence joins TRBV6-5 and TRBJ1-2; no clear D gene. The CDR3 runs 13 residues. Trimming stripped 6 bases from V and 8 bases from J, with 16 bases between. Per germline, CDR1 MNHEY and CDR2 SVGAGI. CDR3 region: CASSPQSQMGYTF. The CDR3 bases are TGTGCCAGCAGCCCGCAGTCCCAGATGGGCTACACCTTC.

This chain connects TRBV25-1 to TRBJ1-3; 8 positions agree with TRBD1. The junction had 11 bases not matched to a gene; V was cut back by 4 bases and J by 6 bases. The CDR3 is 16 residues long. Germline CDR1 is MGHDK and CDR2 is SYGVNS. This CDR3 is CASSATTGAGVNTIYF. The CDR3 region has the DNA TGTGCCAGCAGTGCCACGACAGGGGCTGGGGTAAACACCATATATTTT.

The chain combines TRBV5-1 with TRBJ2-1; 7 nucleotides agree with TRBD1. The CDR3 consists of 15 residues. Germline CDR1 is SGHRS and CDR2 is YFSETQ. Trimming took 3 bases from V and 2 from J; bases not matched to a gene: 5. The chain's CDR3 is CASSSRTGTYNEQFF. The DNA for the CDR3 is TGCGCCAGCAGCTCTCGGACAGGAACCTACAATGAGCAGTTCTTC.

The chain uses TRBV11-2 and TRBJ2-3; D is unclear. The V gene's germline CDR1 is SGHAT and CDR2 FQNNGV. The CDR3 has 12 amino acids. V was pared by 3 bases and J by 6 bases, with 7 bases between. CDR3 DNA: TGTGCCAGCAGCTTCTCCGGGGATACGCAGTATTTT. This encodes CASSFSGDTQYF.

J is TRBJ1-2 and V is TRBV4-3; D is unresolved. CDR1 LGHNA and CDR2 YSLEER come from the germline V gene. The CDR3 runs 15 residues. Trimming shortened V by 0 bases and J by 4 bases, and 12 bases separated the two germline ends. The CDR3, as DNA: TGCGCCAGCAGCCAAGATAACCAACCTAGCTATGGCTACACCTTC. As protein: CASSQDNQPSYGYTF.

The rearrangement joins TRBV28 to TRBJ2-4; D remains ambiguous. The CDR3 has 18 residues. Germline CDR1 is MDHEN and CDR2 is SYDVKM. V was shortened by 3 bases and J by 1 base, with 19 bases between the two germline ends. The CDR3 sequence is CASSLSVQMWAAKNIQYF. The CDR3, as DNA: TGTGCCAGCAGTTTGTCAGTGCAGATGTGGGCGGCCAAAAACATTCAGTACTTC.

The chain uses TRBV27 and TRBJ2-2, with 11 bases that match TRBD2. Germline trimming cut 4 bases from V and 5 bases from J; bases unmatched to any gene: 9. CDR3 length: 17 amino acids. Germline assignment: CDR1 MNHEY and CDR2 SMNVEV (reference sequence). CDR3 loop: CASSSFTSGGKTGELFF. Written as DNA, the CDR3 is TGTGCCAGCAGTTCCTTTACTAGCGGGGGAAAGACCGGGGAGCTGTTTTTT.

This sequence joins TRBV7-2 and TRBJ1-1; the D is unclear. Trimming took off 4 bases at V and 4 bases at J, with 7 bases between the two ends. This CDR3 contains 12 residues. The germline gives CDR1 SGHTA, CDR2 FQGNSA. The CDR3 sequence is CASSWFGTEAFF. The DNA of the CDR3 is TGTGCCAGCAGCTGGTTCGGCACTGAAGCTTTCTTT.

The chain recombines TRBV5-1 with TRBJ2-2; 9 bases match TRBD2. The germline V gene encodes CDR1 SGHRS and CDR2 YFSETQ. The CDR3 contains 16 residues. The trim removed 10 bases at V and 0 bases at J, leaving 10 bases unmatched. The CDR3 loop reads CAGKRGDTSNTGELFF. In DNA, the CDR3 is TGCGCCGGGAAGCGGGGGGACACTTCGAACACCGGGGAGCTGTTTTTT.

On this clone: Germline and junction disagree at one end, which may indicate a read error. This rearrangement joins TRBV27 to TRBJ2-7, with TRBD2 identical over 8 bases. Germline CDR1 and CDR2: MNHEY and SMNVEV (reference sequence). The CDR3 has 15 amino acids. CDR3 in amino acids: CASSFDQRGSYAQYF. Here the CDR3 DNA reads TGTGCCAGCAGTTTCGACCAGCGGGGGTCGTACGCGCAGTACTTC.

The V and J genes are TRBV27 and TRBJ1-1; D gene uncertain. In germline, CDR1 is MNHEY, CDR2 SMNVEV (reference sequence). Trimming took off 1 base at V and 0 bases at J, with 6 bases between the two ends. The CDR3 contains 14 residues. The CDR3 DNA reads TGTGCCAGCAGTTTATACCACTTGAACACTGAAGCTTTCTTT. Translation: CASSLYHLNTEAFF.

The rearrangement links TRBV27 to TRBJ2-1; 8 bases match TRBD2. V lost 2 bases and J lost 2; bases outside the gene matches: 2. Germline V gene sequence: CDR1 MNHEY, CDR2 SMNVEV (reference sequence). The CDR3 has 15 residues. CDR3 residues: CASSLKRGTYNEQFF. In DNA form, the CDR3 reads TGTGCCAGCAGTTTAAAGCGGGGGACCTACAATGAGCAGTTCTTC.

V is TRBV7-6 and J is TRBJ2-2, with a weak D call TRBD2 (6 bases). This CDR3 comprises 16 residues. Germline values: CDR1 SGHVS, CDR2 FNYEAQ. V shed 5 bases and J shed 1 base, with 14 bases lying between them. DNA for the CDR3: TGTGCCAGCAGCCCCTCTTGGAGGGGGAACACCGGGGAGCTGTTTTTT. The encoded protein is CASSPSWRGNTGELFF.

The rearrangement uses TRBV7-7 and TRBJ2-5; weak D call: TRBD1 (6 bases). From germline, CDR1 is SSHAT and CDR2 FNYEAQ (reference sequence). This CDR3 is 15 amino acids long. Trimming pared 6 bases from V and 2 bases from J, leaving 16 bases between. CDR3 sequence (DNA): TGTGCCAGCAGTAAAAAGACAGGATCTCAAGAGACCCAGTACTTC. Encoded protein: CASSKKTGSQETQYF.

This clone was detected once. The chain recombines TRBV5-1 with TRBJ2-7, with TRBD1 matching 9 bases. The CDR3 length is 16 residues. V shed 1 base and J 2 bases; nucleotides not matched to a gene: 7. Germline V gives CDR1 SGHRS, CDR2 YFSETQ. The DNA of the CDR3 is TGCGCCAGCAGCTTGTGGGGGGACAGGGCCGCCTACGAGCAGTACTTC. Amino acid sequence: CASSLWGDRAAYEQYF.